This TCR beta chain was retrieved from a study of T cell repertoires in cytomegalovirus infection. Background on the study: Both a matching HLA type and CMV infection were indicated by public TCR beta signatures.

One entry per CDR3 protein results from TCRdb running MiXCR on the reads. The sample carries fewer than 200,000 distinct CDR3 sequences, 13% to 15% recorded once. This clonotype was seen a handful of times. Its antigen is unknown. Study-wide results and caveats: There were carriers of CMV plus the relevant HLA, and cumulative public TCR beta family frequency identified them. Clonotypes of TCR beta that were HLA-C-restricted and CMV-specific dominated the ex vivo response.

This CDR3 region has 13 residues. Germline V gives CDR1 SGHNT, CDR2 YYREEE (reference sequence). The source material was PBMCs. The gene calls are TRBV5-4 and TRBJ2-7; a weak D match, TRBD2 (6 bases). The receptor was derived from a human donor in good health (CMV status not recorded). Some clones in this sample may be carry-over from other donors' samples. The CDR3 DNA is TGTGCGTATGCTTGGGCGGGGTTCTACGAGCAGTACTTC. This gives the protein CAYAWAGFYEQYF.